This entry lists 3 T cell receptor beta chains sequenced from one sample in a study of T-cell reconstitution after alpha-beta-depleted transplantation in children. The study's findings and limits: A year had passed since transplant, and T-cell counts and diversity by then came mostly from newly produced T cells.

Their antigens remain unidentified. Preparing the TCRbeta library involved the use of unique molecular identifiers. MiXCR, run by TCRdb on the PCR reads, gives a single entry per CDR3 protein. The repertoire holds about 290,000 distinct CDR3 sequences, with over 7% as singletons. The sample in question was peripheral blood, obtained 360 days after TCRalphabeta/CD19-depleted stem cell transplant. All receptors come from a female patient aged 2-10 years who had a stem cell transplant for Fanconi anemia, so the T cells may come from the graft donor.

This clonotype has more than one count but fewer than ten. The rearrangement links TRBV20-1 to TRBJ2-7, with TRBD2 matching 7 bases. CDR3 length: 15 residues. Germline V gives CDR1 DFQATT, CDR2 SNEGSKA (reference sequence). Trimming at V came to 6 bases and at J to 2 bases, leaving 13 bases not matched to a gene. The CDR3 bases are TGCAGTGCCCCAGCAAGCGGGAAAGAGCCCTACGAGCAGTACTTC. Protein: CSAPASGKEPYEQYF.

The V call is TRBV12-3 or TRBV12-4, the J call TRBJ1-6, with D maybe TRBD1 (6 bases). The CDR3 totals 15 residues. V lost 2 bases and J lost 8, with 13 bases in between. The CDR3 nucleotides read TGTGCCAGCAGTTTATTGGGGGCAGGTGATTCACCCCTCCACTTT. It is translated as CASSLLGAGDSPLHF.

V and J are TRBV18 and TRBJ2-5; D is possibly TRBD1 (6 bases). This CDR3 spans 14 amino acids. Per germline, CDR1 KGHSH and CDR2 LQKENI. The germline V and J ends were trimmed by 3 bases and 5 bases, with 13 bases remaining between them. CDR3 sequence reads: CASSPSVRGETQYF. DNA of the CDR3: TGTGCCAGCTCACCGTCTGTGAGGGGGGAGACCCAGTACTTC.